This TCR beta chain appears in the sequencing data of a study of cytomegalovirus exposure and HLA in healthy donors. The study's findings and limits: Apart from CMV serostatus, no immune exposure information was available. Earlier analysis found most TCR beta V segments productive about 87% or about 30% of the time. Some V segments could not be told apart, so they were left out, TRBV6-2 and TRBV6-3 among them.

PCR primers comprised 60 Vbeta and 13 Jbeta primers. The protocol was immunoSEQ multiplex PCR, while the TCRdb copy is restricted to in-frame clones and leaves out a portion. There are 150,000 to 180,000 clones in the sample; roughly 80% occur only once, and roughly 4% lies in the top ten. Comment on this clone: What it binds is unknown.

The CDR3 spans 15 residues. Germline V CDR1 and CDR2: SGHNT, YENEEA. V gave up 5 bases and J gave up 4 bases, with 18 bases separating them. This sequence was found in a woman aged 40 to 55 in good health and CMV-seronegative. The chain links TRBV11-3 to TRBJ2-7; D is undetermined. Sequencing was performed on PBMCs. The CDR3 is CASSPGVPVWYEQYF. DNA for the CDR3: TGTGCCAGCAGCCCAGGTGTCCCCGTGTGGTACGAGCAGTACTTC.